Listed here is a single TCR beta chain. This clonotype has at least ten counts. It has no known antigen specificity. No much larger clone is present one base from it, and per-base qualities are unavailable. This entry belongs to a study of read filtering for tumor transcriptome and immune sequencing (dated by TCRdb to the early 2020s). Some background on the complete study: The cohort was composed of 17 to 20 male and 14 to 15 female patients, with a mean age of 65.9 years and an age range of roughly 40 to 80. After DNase treatment, whole-transcriptome libraries were prepared using the TruSeq RNA Access Library Prep Kit. TCR-region mapped reads per sample ranged from about 4.05 to 10.27 million with IR-seq versus only about 75 to 1,400 with RNA-seq. A main aim was a read-filtering strategy for immune repertoire data, specifically whether clonotypes supported by a single read should be removed. Using the same bone marrow samples, the study compared TCR repertoires obtained by targeted immune repertoire sequencing with those obtained by bulk whole-transcriptome sequencing. By revised international staging, fewer than ten patients were R-ISS I, some 16 were R-ISS II and about seven were R-ISS III.

TCR libraries were built from roughly 400 ng RNA with the Immunoverse kit, using molecular barcoded adaptors covering alpha/delta and beta/gamma chains. TCR library preparation was performed with the same RNA that was used for transcriptome sequencing. TCR libraries were sequenced on an Illumina HiSeq 4000 with 2 x 150 cycles. On the authors' methods: With MiXCR, TCR reads were aligned to human V, D, J and C references and assembled into CDR3 clonotypes, with quality filtering and error correction included. Clonotype counts and gene usage diversity were analyzed with the tcR package in R. For inspection of raw mapping reads, RNA-seq reads were mapped by STAR aligner version 2.5.3a onto GRCh37 of the human genome. To test how sequencing depth affects detected clonotypes, IR-seq fastq files were randomly downsampled with Seqtk 1.3. TCRdb reworked the public reads: Q25 trimming with fastp, MiXCR clone assembly, productive beta chains retained. Merged by CDR3 protein, the rows form single entries marked with the most common genes and DNA. TCRdb's processing, not the authors' own work, is the source of the V and J calls. For this sample the table gives roughly 69,000 distinct CDR3 sequences, of which around 13% were detected only once. Jointly, the top ten make up 45% of the sample.

Points the paper makes about the study in general: The sorted CD138-negative fraction was composed of a mixed bone marrow immune population rather than of purified T cells. Compared with RNA-seq, IR-seq captured clonotypes at much higher depth and more reliably, and a smaller IR-seq throughput was enough to identify most shared clonotypes. Single-read clonotypes made up about 81.9% of clonotypes but 3% to 3.5% of total reads in IR-seq, and 70% to 75% of clonotypes and 40% to 45% of reads in RNA-seq. Removing single-read clonotypes increased the correlation between IR-seq and RNA-seq shared clonotype proportions.

Each patient had bone marrow sampled at the time of active disease. Ficoll-Hypaque density gradient centrifugation was used to isolate the bone marrow mononuclear cells. Myeloma plasma cells were removed and CD138-negative cells were collected by negative selection after labeling with CD138 magnetic microbeads on a MACS separator. Purity of the isolated cells was checked by flow cytometry on an Attune NxT using CD138 antibodies. TRIzol reagent was used to extract total RNA, which was then quantified with a NanoDrop spectrophotometer. For each patient, the CD138-negative bone marrow sample underwent paired RNA-seq and IR-seq. The germline V gene (reference sequence) specifies LNHNV as CDR1 and YYDKDF as CDR2. The CDR3, cysteine through phenylalanine, is 16 amino acids long. Kept here is only the CDR3 DNA, which spans 48 bases and is read in frame from base 1. For this chain, trimming is 5 bases at the V end and 2 bases at the J end, and the number of junction bases without a gene match is 8.

The receptor was derived from a donor aged 40 or over with multiple myeloma. The chain is assembled from TRBV15 and TRBJ2-3, with 9 central nucleotides matching TRBD2. Sequencing input: a population of CD138-negative cells sorted from bone marrow. This specimen's cell subset or site label, per the study, means: bone marrow mononuclear cells depleted of CD138+ plasma/myeloma cells by negative magnetic selection. The DNA sequence follows: TGTGCCACCAGCGGACGACTAGCGGAGATCACAGATACGCAGTATTTT. The translation is CATSGRLAEITDTQYF.